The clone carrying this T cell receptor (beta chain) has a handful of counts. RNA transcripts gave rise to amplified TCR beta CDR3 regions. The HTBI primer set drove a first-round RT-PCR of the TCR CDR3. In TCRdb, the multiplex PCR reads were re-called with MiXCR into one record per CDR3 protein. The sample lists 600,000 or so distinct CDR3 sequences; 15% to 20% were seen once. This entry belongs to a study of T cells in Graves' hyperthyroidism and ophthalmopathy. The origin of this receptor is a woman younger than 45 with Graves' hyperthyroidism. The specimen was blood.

CDR3: CASSYARGQGNNQPQHF. The CDR3 nucleotides are TGTGCCAGCAGTTACGCGAGGGGACAGGGGAACAATCAGCCCCAGCATTTT. This chain links TRBV6-6 with TRBJ1-5, with 10 positions matching TRBD1. CDR1 and CDR2 (germline): MNHNY, SVGAGI (reference sequence). CDR3 length equals 17 residues. V shed 2 bases, J shed 3 bases, and the junction held 7 bases outside the gene matches.